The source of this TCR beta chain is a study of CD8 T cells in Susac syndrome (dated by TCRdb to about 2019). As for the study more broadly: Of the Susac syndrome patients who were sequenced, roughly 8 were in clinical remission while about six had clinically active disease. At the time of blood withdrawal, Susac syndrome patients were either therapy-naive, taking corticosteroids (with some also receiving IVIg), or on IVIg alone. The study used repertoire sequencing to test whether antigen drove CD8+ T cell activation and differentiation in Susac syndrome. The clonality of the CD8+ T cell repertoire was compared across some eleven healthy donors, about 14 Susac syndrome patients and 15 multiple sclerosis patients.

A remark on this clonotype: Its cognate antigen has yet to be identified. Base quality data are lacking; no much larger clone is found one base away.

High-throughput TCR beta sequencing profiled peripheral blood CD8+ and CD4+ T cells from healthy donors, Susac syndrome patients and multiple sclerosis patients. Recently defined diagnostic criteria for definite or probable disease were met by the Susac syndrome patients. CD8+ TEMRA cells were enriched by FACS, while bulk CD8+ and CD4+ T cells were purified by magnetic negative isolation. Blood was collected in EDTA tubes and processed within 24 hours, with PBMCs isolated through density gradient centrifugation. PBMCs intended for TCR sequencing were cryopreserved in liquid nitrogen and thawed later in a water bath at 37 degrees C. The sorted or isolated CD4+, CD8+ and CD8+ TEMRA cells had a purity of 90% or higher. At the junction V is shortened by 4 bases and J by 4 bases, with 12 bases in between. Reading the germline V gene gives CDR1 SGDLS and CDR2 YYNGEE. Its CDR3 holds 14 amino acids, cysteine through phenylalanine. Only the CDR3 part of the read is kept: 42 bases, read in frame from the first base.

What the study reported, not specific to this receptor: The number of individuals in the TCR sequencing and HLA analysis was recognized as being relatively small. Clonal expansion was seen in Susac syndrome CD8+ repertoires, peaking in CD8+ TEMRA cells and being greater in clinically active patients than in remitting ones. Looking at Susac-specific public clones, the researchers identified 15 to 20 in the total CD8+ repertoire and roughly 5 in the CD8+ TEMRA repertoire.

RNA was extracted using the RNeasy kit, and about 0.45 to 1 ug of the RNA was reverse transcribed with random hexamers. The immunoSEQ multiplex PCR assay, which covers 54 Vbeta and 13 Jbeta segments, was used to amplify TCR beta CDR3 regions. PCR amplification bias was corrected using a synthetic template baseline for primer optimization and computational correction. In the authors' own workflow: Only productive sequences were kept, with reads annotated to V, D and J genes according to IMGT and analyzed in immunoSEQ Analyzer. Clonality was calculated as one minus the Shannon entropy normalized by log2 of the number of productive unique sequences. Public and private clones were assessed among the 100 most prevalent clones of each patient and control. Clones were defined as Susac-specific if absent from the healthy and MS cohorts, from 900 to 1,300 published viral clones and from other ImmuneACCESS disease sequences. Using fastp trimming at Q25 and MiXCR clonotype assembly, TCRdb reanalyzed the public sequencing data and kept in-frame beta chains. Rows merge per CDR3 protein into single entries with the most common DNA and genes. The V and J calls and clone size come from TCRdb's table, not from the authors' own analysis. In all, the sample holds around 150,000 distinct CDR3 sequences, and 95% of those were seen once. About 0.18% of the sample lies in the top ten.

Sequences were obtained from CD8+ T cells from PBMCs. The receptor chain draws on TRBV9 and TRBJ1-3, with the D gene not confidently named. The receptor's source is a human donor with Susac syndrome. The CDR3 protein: CASSPLVNGNTIYF. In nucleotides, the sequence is TGTGCCAGCAGCCCCTTAGTAAACGGAAACACCATATATTTT. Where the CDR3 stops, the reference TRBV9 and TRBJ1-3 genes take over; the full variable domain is DSGVTQTPKHLITATGQRVTLRCSPRSGDLSVYWYQQSLDQGLQFLIQYYNGEERAKGNILERFSAQQFPDLHSELNLSSLELGDSALYFCASSPLVNGNTIYFGEGSWLTVV.